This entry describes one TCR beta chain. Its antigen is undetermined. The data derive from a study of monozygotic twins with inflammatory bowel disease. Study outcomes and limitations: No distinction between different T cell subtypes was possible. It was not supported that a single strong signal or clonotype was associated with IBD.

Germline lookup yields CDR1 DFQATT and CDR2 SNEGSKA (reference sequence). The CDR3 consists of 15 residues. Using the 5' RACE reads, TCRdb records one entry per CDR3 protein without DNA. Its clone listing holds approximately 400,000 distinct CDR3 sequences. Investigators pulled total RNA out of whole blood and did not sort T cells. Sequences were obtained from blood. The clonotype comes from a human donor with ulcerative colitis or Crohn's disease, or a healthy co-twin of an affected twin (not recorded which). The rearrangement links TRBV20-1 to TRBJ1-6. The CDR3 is CSARSRTGRNSPLHF.